Below are 30 T cell receptor beta chains sequenced from a single sample in a study of shared clonotypes between healthy human individuals. Only CD45RO-negative cells positively selected for CCR7 counted as naive CD8 cells, so terminally differentiated effector memory CD45RA+ cells were excluded. Some clones are missing from TCRdb's copy, which holds only in-frame ones; the method was immunoSEQ multiplex PCR. The repertoire holds 1.5 million to 2.5 million clones, with around 96% as singletons. Sequencing was carried out using naive CD8+ T cells sorted from blood. These receptors came from a man aged 18 to 29 in good health.

V and J are TRBV30 and TRBJ2-2; no firm D call. There are 14 residues in the CDR3. Germline loops: CDR1 GTSNPN, CDR2 SVGIG (reference sequence). Deletions cut 4 bases from V and 4 bases from J, with 13 bases between. The CDR3 reads CAWTPGYGTGELFF. In DNA, the CDR3 is TGTGCCTGGACGCCAGGATATGGCACCGGGGAGCTGTTTTTT.

The chain joins TRBV4-1 to TRBJ2-1; D not resolved. The germline V and J ends were trimmed by 4 bases and 8 bases, with 18 bases remaining between them. CDR1 is MGHRA and CDR2 is YSYEKL in the germline V gene. This CDR3 has 15 residues. CDR3 residues: CASSLEGPLLDEQFF. CDR3 sequence (DNA): TGCGCCAGCAGCCTAGAAGGTCCATTGTTGGATGAGCAGTTCTTC.

J is TRBJ1-3 and V is TRBV6-1, with unresolved D. Germline lookup yields CDR1 MNHNS and CDR2 SASEGT. The CDR3 has 15 amino acids. Trimming took 6 bases from V and 0 from J, leaving 12 bases between them. Written as DNA, the CDR3 is TGTGCCAGCAGGTTGGACGGGATCTCTGGAAACACCATATATTTT. Its protein product is CASRLDGISGNTIYF.

The table lists this clone with a few counts. Additional DNA sequences in this sample encode the identical CDR3. CDR3 sequence (DNA): TGTGCCAGCAGTTTGACCTTGAATTCACCCCTCCACTTT. As protein: CASSLTLNSPLHF. This rearrangement joins TRBV28 to TRBJ1-6; D unclear. Germline V gene data show CDR1 as MDHEN and CDR2 as SYDVKM. This CDR3 has 13 amino acids. The V end lost 3 bases, the J end lost 7 bases, and 7 bases lay between the germline ends.

V usage is TRBV28 and J usage is TRBJ2-7; 10 bases match TRBD2. V dropped 6 bases and J dropped 3; count of bases not matched to a gene: 8. The CDR3 is 15 amino acids. The germline CDR1 and CDR2 sequences are MDHEN and SYDVKM. The CDR3 DNA reads as TGTGCCAGCAGGGAGGGCCTAGCGGGGGTCTACGAGCAGTACTTC. This translates into CASREGLAGVYEQYF.

V usage is TRBV2 and J usage is TRBJ1-3; TRBD1 aligns across 7 bases. CDR3 size: 17 residues. Per germline, CDR1 SNHLY and CDR2 FYNNEI. The trim removed 2 bases at V and 0 bases at J, leaving 7 bases unmatched. CDR3 loop: CASSESLQGYSGNTIYF. Written as DNA, the CDR3 is TGTGCCAGCAGTGAATCGTTACAGGGGTACTCTGGAAACACCATATATTTT.

This clone was seen only once. This chain connects TRBV28 to TRBJ1-1, with D tentatively TRBD1 (6 bases). V lost 5 bases and J 4 bases, leaving 14 bases between the germline ends. This CDR3 has 14 residues. The germline V gene has CDR1 MDHEN and CDR2 SYDVKM. CDR3 bases: TGTGCCAGCAGTACCTATCAGGGGCCCACTGAAGCTTTCTTT. It encodes CASSTYQGPTEAFF.

The chain joins TRBV19 to TRBJ2-5; D remains ambiguous. The length of the CDR3 is 15 residues. Germline V gene lookup returns CDR1 LNHDA and CDR2 SQIVND (reference sequence). V was pared by 5 bases and J by 3 bases, with 16 bases between. The CDR3 region is CASSSFDAWEETQYF. CDR3 coding DNA: TGTGCCAGTAGTTCGTTCGACGCTTGGGAAGAGACCCAGTACTTC.

This clone appeared once. The chain couples TRBV5-6 to TRBJ2-5; TRBD1 agrees at 9 bases. Germline V CDR1 and CDR2: SGHDT, YYEEEE. J was trimmed by 4 bases and V by 4 bases; bases with no gene match: 8. The CDR3 sequence is 15 residues long. CDR3 amino acids: CASSRTGGSGETQYF. The DNA for the CDR3 is TGTGCCAGCAGCCGTACAGGGGGCTCGGGAGAGACCCAGTACTTC.

The gene calls are TRBV27 and TRBJ2-3; TRBD2 aligns across 7 bases. Germline CDR1 MNHEY, CDR2 SMNVEV (reference sequence). Trimming cost V 3 bases and J 4 bases; bases outside gene matches: 10. The CDR3 contains 16 residues. In DNA form, the CDR3 reads TGTGCCAGCAGTTTCGGGCTAGCGGTGGGTTCAGATACGCAGTATTTT. It is translated as CASSFGLAVGSDTQYF.

V is TRBV7-9 and J is TRBJ2-7; D gene ambiguous. This CDR3 is 13 amino acids long. Trimming took off 1 base at V and 3 bases at J, with 7 bases between the two ends. The germline V gene encodes CDR1 SEHNR and CDR2 FQNEAQ (reference sequence). CDR3 DNA: TGTGCCAGCAGCTTAGAGGGAATCTACGAGCAGTACTTC. Protein: CASSLEGIYEQYF.

The chain uses TRBV5-4 and TRBJ2-7; D might be TRBD1 (6 bases). Per germline, CDR1 SGHNT and CDR2 YYREEE (reference sequence). The CDR3 is 15 residues long. Trimming left V 2 bases short and J 4 bases short, with 16 bases between. CDR3 loop: CASSLGAGEMYEQYF. CDR3 in DNA: TGTGCCAGCAGCTTAGGTGCAGGGGAAATGTACGAGCAGTACTTC.

The rearrangement links TRBV25-1 to TRBJ1-1; unclear D gene. The CDR3 is 15 amino acids. The V gene lost 1 base and the J gene lost 0 bases, with 9 bases spanning the gap. Germline CDR1 reads MGHDK; CDR2 reads SYGVNS. CDR3 DNA: TGTGCCAGCAGTGAATGGAGAGGGCTGAACACTGAAGCTTTCTTT. It yields the protein CASSEWRGLNTEAFF. The full variable domain, in which reference TRBV25-1 and TRBJ1-1 provide the parts outside the CDR3, is EADIYQTPRYLVIGTGKKITLECSQTMGHDKMYWYQQDPGMELHLIHYSYGVNSTEKGDLSSESTVSRIRTEHFPLTLESARPSHTSQYLCASSEWRGLNTEAFFGQGTRLTVV.

Remarks on this clone: This sample includes further DNA sequences coding for the same CDR3. This chain connects TRBV6-5 to TRBJ2-1; D is possibly TRBD2 (5 bases). Trimming took off 0 bases at V and 1 base at J, with 10 bases between the two ends. This CDR3 is built from 16 residues. Germline loops: CDR1 MNHEY, CDR2 SVGAGI. The CDR3 coding sequence is TGTGCCAGCAGTTACTCTTACGGGGATTCCTACAATGAGCAGTTCTTC. Its protein is CASSYSYGDSYNEQFF.

V and J are TRBV7-6 and TRBJ1-2, with D possibly matching TRBD1 (6 bases). Germline values: CDR1 SGHVS, CDR2 FNYEAQ. The V end was cut by 2 bases, the J end by 4 bases, with 14 bases between. This CDR3 spans 15 amino acids. The CDR3 sequence: CASSLFTGSPYGYTF. The CDR3, as DNA: TGTGCCAGCAGCTTATTCACAGGGTCTCCCTATGGCTACACCTTC.

The CDR3 is CASSVVADSYEQYF. The CDR3 DNA follows: TGTGCCAGCAGTGTAGTAGCGGACTCCTACGAGCAGTACTTC. The chain employs TRBV6-1 and TRBJ2-7; possible D gene TRBD2, 6 bases. V dropped 4 bases and J dropped 0 bases, with 10 bases sitting between them. The germline V gene encodes CDR1 MNHNS and CDR2 SASEGT. CDR3 size: 14 residues.

The chain links TRBV11-2 to TRBJ1-4; D remains unclear. The V gene's germline CDR1 is SGHAT and CDR2 FQNNGV. The CDR3 has 12 residues. V lost 3 bases to trimming and J lost 5 bases, with 4 bases between them. The CDR3 loop reads CASSFANEKLFF. In DNA form, the CDR3 reads TGTGCCAGCAGCTTTGCAAATGAAAAACTGTTTTTT.

The chain joins TRBV6-1 to TRBJ2-7; 10 bases fit TRBD1. V dropped 3 bases and J dropped 3; count of bases not matched to a gene: 14. Germline V gene data show CDR1 as MNHNS and CDR2 as SASEGT. The CDR3 covers 18 residues. CDR3 sequence: CASSEWGQGFSAVYEQYF. The CDR3 DNA reads as TGTGCCAGCAGTGAGTGGGGACAGGGGTTCTCGGCCGTCTACGAGCAGTACTTC.

V usage is TRBV28 and J usage is TRBJ2-5, with 12 bases aligning to TRBD1. This CDR3 is built from 16 residues. The germline V gene has CDR1 MDHEN and CDR2 SYDVKM. Trimming at V came to 2 bases and at J to 2 bases, leaving 3 bases not matched to a gene. DNA of the CDR3: TGTGCCAGCAGTTTAGGGACAGGGGGCAGTCAAGAGACCCAGTACTTC. It specifies CASSLGTGGSQETQYF.

The count of this clone is one. Within the sample, other DNA sequences also encode this same CDR3. The J gene is TRBJ2-5, the V gene TRBV7-6; 7 bases align to TRBD2. The CDR3 has 14 residues. Trimming at V came to 2 bases and at J to 5 bases, leaving 5 bases not matched to a gene. Germline V gene lookup returns CDR1 SGHVS and CDR2 FNYEAQ. CDR3 sequence reads: CASSLYAGEETQYF. The DNA for the CDR3 is TGTGCCAGCAGCTTATATGCGGGAGAGGAGACCCAGTACTTC.

The V and J genes are TRBV11-2 and TRBJ2-1; TRBD2 might be the D (6 bases). The CDR3 totals 17 residues. From germline, CDR1 is SGHAT and CDR2 FQNNGV. V dropped 1 base and J dropped 4 bases, with 17 bases sitting between them. The CDR3 here is CASSLGRVWGVYNEQFF. CDR3 sequence (DNA): TGTGCCAGCAGCTTAGGCAGGGTGTGGGGGGTTTACAATGAGCAGTTCTTC.

As to this clone: Other DNA variants within this sample encode the same CDR3. The chain employs TRBV4-1 and TRBJ2-7, with 15 positions matching TRBD2. The CDR3 is 15 residues long. Looked up from germline, CDR1 is MGHRA and CDR2 is YSYEKL. Unmatched junction bases numbered 1, after V lost 4 bases and J lost 3 bases. The DNA of the CDR3 is TGCGCCAGCAGCCCGGGACTAGCGGGAGGCTACGAGCAGTACTTC. The encoded protein is CASSPGLAGGYEQYF.

The J gene is TRBJ2-2, the V gene TRBV6-5, with D hard to call. The CDR3 runs to 14 residues. Germline V gene data show CDR1 as MNHEY and CDR2 as SVGAGI. The V end was cut by 0 bases, the J end by 3 bases, with 5 bases between. The CDR3 region is CASSYSADTGELFF. The CDR3 bases are TGTGCCAGCAGTTACTCGGCAGACACCGGGGAGCTGTTTTTT.

With regard to this clone: The same CDR3 arises from other DNA sequences in this sample as well. The chain couples TRBV9 to TRBJ2-7, with 7 bases identical to TRBD1. Germline lookup yields CDR1 SGDLS and CDR2 YYNGEE. J was trimmed by 2 bases and V by 3 bases; bases with no gene match: 2. The CDR3 is 13 residues long. The CDR3 loop is CASSGGTAYEQYF. CDR3 nucleotide sequence: TGTGCCAGCAGCGGGGGGACAGCCTACGAGCAGTACTTC.

This CDR3 reads CASNPTGTTPNEQFF. The CDR3 coding sequence is TGTGCCAGCAACCCGACAGGAACCACTCCCAATGAGCAGTTCTTC. This chain joins TRBV6-1 and TRBJ2-1, with a weak D call TRBD1 (6 bases). Germline V gene data show CDR1 as MNHNS and CDR2 as SASEGT. The CDR3 has 15 residues. The germline V and J ends were trimmed by 7 bases and 6 bases, with 19 bases remaining between them.

J is TRBJ2-7 and V is TRBV27, with a weak D call TRBD1 (6 bases). Germline assignment: CDR1 MNHEY and CDR2 SMNVEV (reference sequence). The CDR3 loop spans 15 amino acids. Trimming left V 5 bases short and J 0 bases short, with 14 bases between. In DNA, the CDR3 is TGTGCCAGCAGTGCAAACAGGGACCGCTCCTACGAGCAGTACTTC. It yields the protein CASSANRDRSYEQYF.

The V and J genes are TRBV27 and TRBJ2-3; 8 bases agree with TRBD1. CDR3 length equals 16 residues. Germline V gene data show CDR1 as MNHEY and CDR2 as SMNVEV (reference sequence). Trimming took 2 bases from V and 4 from J; bases not matched to a gene: 8. CDR3 DNA sequence: TGTGCCAGCAGTTTAATCCGCGGACAGGGATCAGATACGCAGTATTTT. As protein: CASSLIRGQGSDTQYF.

V is TRBV7-9 and J is TRBJ2-5; D may be TRBD2 (6 bases). The CDR3 length is 14 residues. The germline V gene encodes CDR1 SEHNR and CDR2 FQNEAQ (reference sequence). The germline V and J ends were trimmed by 4 bases and 3 bases, with 12 bases remaining between them. CDR3 sequence (DNA): TGTGCCAGCAGCTCCGTGGGGGGAAAAGAGACCCAGTACTTC. Its protein product is CASSSVGGKETQYF.

Turning to this clone: This sample includes further DNA sequences coding for the same CDR3. J is TRBJ2-7 and V is TRBV29-1; weak D call: TRBD1 (6 bases). This CDR3 is 11 amino acids long. CDR1 and CDR2 (germline): SQVTM, ANQGSEA. Trimming removed 4 bases from V and 5 bases from J, with 9 bases in between. The DNA for the CDR3 is TGCAGCGTTGGAACAGGGAACGAGCAGTACTTC. Translated, it gives CSVGTGNEQYF.

The chain links TRBV5-1 to TRBJ1-1, with D possibly TRBD1 on 6 matching bases. From germline, CDR1 is SGHRS and CDR2 YFSETQ. The V gene lost 7 bases and the J gene lost 0 bases, with 25 bases spanning the gap. The CDR3 has 18 residues. CDR3 in DNA: TGCGCCAGCGGGACGCCGGGAGAAACAGGGTGGATGAACACTGAAGCTTTCTTT. It translates to CASGTPGETGWMNTEAFF. The full variable domain, in which reference TRBV5-1 and TRBJ1-1 provide the parts outside the CDR3, is KAGVTQTPRYLIKTRGQQVTLSCSPISGHRSVSWYQQTPGQGLQFLFEYFSETQRNKGNFPGRFSGRQFSNSRSEMNVSTLELGDSALYLCASGTPGETGWMNTEAFFGQGTRLTVV.